The rows below give T cell receptor beta chains drawn from one sample of a study of T cell responses to AZD1222 COVID-19 vaccine. Data came from immunoSEQ multiplex PCR; TCRdb stores just in-frame clones and leaves some out. The sample contains 90,000 to 130,000 clones, roughly 90% of which appear only once. Sequences were derived from peripheral blood, sampled 28 days after the second AZD1222 dose. These receptors were taken from an adult who received the AZD1222 COVID-19 vaccine. Each CDR3 is given with its conserved first and last residue. D genes are given only for firm matches. The listing skips clone size in some rows; elsewhere it reads once, few, many or a size class.

CDR3 DNA,CDR3 protein,J gene,V gene,clone size,D gene
TGTGCCACCAGTGATTCCACGAGAGGGTCAGAGACCCAGTACTTC,CATSDSTRGSETQYF,TRBJ2-5,TRBV24-1,NA,NA
TGTGCCAGCTCACCGGGGGACAGGGTCTACGAGCAGTACTTC,CASSPGDRVYEQYF,TRBJ2-7,TRBV18,once,TRBD1
TGTGCCAGCAGCCATTCATACGAGCAGTACTTC,CASSHSYEQYF,TRBJ2-7,TRBV3-1/TRBV3-2,NA,NA
TGTGCCAGCAGCTTAGAGTGGGGCTATGGCTACACCTTC,CASSLEWGYGYTF,TRBJ1-2,TRBV11-2,few,NA
TGTGCCAGCAGCCAAAGGGGACAGGGCGGAGTTGGCTACACCTTC,CASSQRGQGGVGYTF,TRBJ1-2,TRBV3-1/TRBV3-2,NA,TRBD1
TGTGCCAGCAGCTTAAAGGTAATGAACACTGAAGCTTTCTTT,CASSLKVMNTEAFF,TRBJ1-1,TRBV7-9,NA,NA
TGTGCCTGGAGTGTCACTGAGCAGTTCTTC,CAWSVTEQFF,TRBJ2-1,TRBV30,NA,NA
TGTGCCAGCGCCCCGACAGGGAACACTGAAGCTTTCTTT,CASAPTGNTEAFF,TRBJ1-1,TRBV2,NA,NA
TGTGCCAGCAGCTTAGTGTGGGGCGCCGAGAACACTGAAGCTTTCTTT,CASSLVWGAENTEAFF,TRBJ1-1,TRBV7-8,NA,NA
TGCGCCAGCAGCGGAGGTCCTGGGGAGCCACAGCATTTT,CASSGGPGEPQHF,TRBJ1-5,TRBV5-1,NA,NA
TGTGCCAGCACCCCTTCCCAGGGATACTATGGCTACACCTTC,CASTPSQGYYGYTF,TRBJ1-2,TRBV27,NA,NA
TGTGCCTGGAGTGTACGACTAGTTCAGTACTTC,CAWSVRLVQYF,TRBJ2-7,TRBV30,NA,NA
TGTGCCAGTAGTAGGAACTATGGCTACACCTTC,CASSRNYGYTF,TRBJ1-2,TRBV19,NA,NA
TGTGCCAGCAGTTTGACTAGCGGGAGGATAGTTGAGCAGTTCTTC,CASSLTSGRIVEQFF,TRBJ2-1,TRBV28,NA,TRBD2
TGTGCCAGCAGTGGGGGGTCGGGAATTATTTATTCACCCCTCCACTTT,CASSGGSGIIYSPLHF,TRBJ1-6,TRBV25-1,NA,NA
TGCGCCAGCAGCTTACAGGCCTCACGCCCAGATACGCAGTATTTT,CASSLQASRPDTQYF,TRBJ2-3,TRBV5-1,NA,NA
TGTGCCAGCAGTCTTCAGGATTCGGGGGGCTACACCTTC,CASSLQDSGGYTF,TRBJ1-2,TRBV27,once,NA
TGTGCCACCTATGACAGCCTGAACACTGAAGCTTTCTTT,CATYDSLNTEAFF,TRBJ1-1,TRBV6-6,NA,NA
TGTGCCAGCAGCTTCCGGACAGCCTCCACGAGTAACTATGGCTACACCTTC,CASSFRTASTSNYGYTF,TRBJ1-2,TRBV5-8,few,NA
TGTGCCAGTAGTTCCTACCCCCCGGGACAGAAAATTTACGAGCAGTACTTC,CASSSYPPGQKIYEQYF,TRBJ2-7,TRBV19,NA,TRBD1
TGTGCCAGCAGCCAAAGGGACACCATATATTTT,CASSQRDTIYF,TRBJ1-3,TRBV12-3/TRBV12-4,NA,NA
TGTGCCAGCAGTTACACCTCGGGGGGGTACAATGAGCAGTTCTTC,CASSYTSGGYNEQFF,TRBJ2-1,TRBV6-5,NA,TRBD2
TGTGCCAGCACAGTTGACCCGGGGTCTTGGCTTATTCAGTACTTC,CASTVDPGSWLIQYF,TRBJ2-4,TRBV6-5,NA,NA
TGTGCCAGCAGCCCGATAGCGGGAACCTCCTACGAGCAGTACTTC,CASSPIAGTSYEQYF,TRBJ2-7,TRBV27,NA,TRBD2
TGTGCCAGCGCCATTAGGGGCTTGACAGATACGCAGTATTTT,CASAIRGLTDTQYF,TRBJ2-3,TRBV6-5,NA,NA
TGTGCCAGCAGTTTAAGACAGGGCCCCAACACTGAAGCTTTCTTT,CASSLRQGPNTEAFF,TRBJ1-1,TRBV2,few,TRBD1
TGCGCCAGCAGCCAAGAGGTCGGCAGGGGCTATGGCTACACCTTC,CASSQEVGRGYGYTF,TRBJ1-2,TRBV4-1,NA,NA
TGTGCCAGCTCACCGGACAGAGACTCACCCCTCCACTTT,CASSPDRDSPLHF,TRBJ1-6,TRBV18,NA,NA
TGTGCCAGCTCACTCGGACAGGGGTCGGGAAACACCATATATTTT,CASSLGQGSGNTIYF,TRBJ1-3,TRBV18,NA,TRBD1
TGTGCCAGCAGCTTGTGGGCAGGCTCCTACGAGCAGTACTTC,CASSLWAGSYEQYF,TRBJ2-7,TRBV7-2,NA,NA
TGTGCCAGCAGCTCTGCAGGAACCCCTAACTATGGCTACACCTTC,CASSSAGTPNYGYTF,TRBJ1-2,TRBV7-8,NA,NA
TGTGCCAGCAGCGGCCGGGACAGGGGGGTCTCTGGAAACACCATATATTTT,CASSGRDRGVSGNTIYF,TRBJ1-3,TRBV5-5,NA,TRBD1
TGTGCCAGCAATCCGGGGGAGCCTATGAACACTGAAGCTTTCTTT,CASNPGEPMNTEAFF,TRBJ1-1,TRBV6-5,NA,NA
TGTGCCAGCAGAGGGACAGTCAATCAGCCCCAGCATTTT,CASRGTVNQPQHF,TRBJ1-5,TRBV6-5,NA,TRBD1
TGTGCCAGCTCACCGGCCGGGACAGGGGATGGCTACACCTTC,CASSPAGTGDGYTF,TRBJ1-2,TRBV18,once,TRBD1
TGTGCCAGCTCACAGACGGAATCCTACGAGCAGTACTTC,CASSQTESYEQYF,TRBJ2-7,TRBV18,NA,NA
TGTGCCTACGGGGGGAGCACAGATACGCAGTATTTT,CAYGGSTDTQYF,TRBJ2-3,TRBV30,NA,TRBD2
TGTGCCAGCAGGACAGGGGGATTATCCTACGAGCAGTACTTC,CASRTGGLSYEQYF,TRBJ2-7,TRBV27,NA,TRBD1
TGTGCCAGCAGTTATCAGGGGCACACTGAAGCTTTCTTT,CASSYQGHTEAFF,TRBJ1-1,TRBV6-5,NA,NA
TGTGCCAGCAGCTCCGGGACAGTTAATGACAAACTGTTTTTT,CASSSGTVNDKLFF,TRBJ1-4,TRBV7-9,NA,TRBD1
TGTGCCAGTACTAAAACAGGGGGCTTCACTGAAGCTTTCTTT,CASTKTGGFTEAFF,TRBJ1-1,TRBV19,NA,TRBD1